The rows below give T cell receptor beta chains drawn from one sample of a study of blood T cells in healthy people across ages. TCRdb redid the calling of the 5' RACE reads with MiXCR, one entry per CDR3 protein. The repertoire consists of about 930,000 distinct CDR3 sequences, with just under 30% occurring once and the leading ten covering roughly a tenth. This sample also belongs to another study, concerning T cells of mothers and their children.

The sequenced sample consisted of blood. The source of these receptors is a woman in her thirties or forties in good health. The CDR3 runs from the conserved cysteine through the conserved F or W. The D gene is left open where the match is weak. Rows may omit the clone size; those that give it use once, few, many or a size class.

>TRBJ1-4|17|few|TRBD1|TRBV5-5
CASSPGQGNLANEKLFF
TGTGCCAGCAGCCCCGGACAGGGGAATCTTGCTAATGAAAAACTGTTTTTT
>TRBJ2-3|11|few|.|TRBV20-1
CSAKQTDTQYF
TGCAGTGCTAAGCAAACAGATACGCAGTATTTT
>TRBJ2-2|13|.|.|TRBV20-1
CSAWRGLGGELFF
TGCAGTGCATGGAGAGGTCTGGGCGGGGAGCTGTTTTTT
>TRBJ1-3|15|.|TRBD1|TRBV28
CASSTGGSSGNTIYF
TGTGCCAGCAGCACAGGGGGTAGCTCTGGAAACACCATATATTTT
>TRBJ2-7|14|few|.|TRBV27
CACSLQGSSYEQYF
TGTGCCTGCAGTTTGCAGGGCAGCTCCTACGAGCAGTACTTC
>TRBJ2-1|15|few|.|TRBV3-1
CASSLLAEAYNEQFF
TGTGCCAGCAGCCTATTAGCGGAAGCCTACAATGAGCAGTTCTTC
>TRBJ2-7|12|.|TRBD1|TRBV19
CTTGDRDYEQYF
TGTACCACCGGGGACAGGGACTACGAGCAGTACTTC
>TRBJ1-5|15|.|TRBD1|TRBV6-5
CASRAGGSYNQPQHF
TGTGCCAGCAGGGCAGGGGGCTCCTACAATCAGCCCCAGCATTTT
>TRBJ2-7|14|many|.|TRBV15
CATSPQGAGYEQYF
TGTGCCACCAGCCCTCAGGGAGCAGGCTACGAGCAGTACTTC
>TRBJ2-3|13|.|.|TRBV5-1
CASSFGEGDTQYF
TGCGCCAGCAGCTTCGGGGAAGGAGATACGCAGTATTTT
>TRBJ2-7|15|many|TRBD1|TRBV27
CASSSPGTGTYEQYF
TGTGCCAGCAGTTCCCCCGGGACAGGGACCTACGAGCAGTACTTC
>TRBJ2-5|14|many|.|TRBV7-8
CASSLPLPSETQYF
TGTGCCAGCAGCTTACCTCTTCCGAGCGAGACCCAGTACTTC
>TRBJ1-3|14|.|.|TRBV5-1
CASSLDVSGNTTYF
TGCGCCAGCAGCTTAGACGTCTCTGGAAACACCACATATTTT
>TRBJ2-3|16|few|TRBD2|TRBV10-3
CASQGSASGYTDTQYF
TGTGCCAGCCAGGGCTCGGCTAGCGGTTACACAGATACGCAGTATTTT
>TRBJ2-4|16|.|.|TRBV5-1
CASGLMDGPSYNEQYF
TGCGCCAGCGGACTAATGGACGGACCCTCCTACAATGAGCAGTACTTC
>TRBJ1-3|15|.|.|TRBV10-3
CAITASGQRENTIYF
TGTGCCATCACCGCAAGTGGACAGAGAGAGAACACCATATATTTT
>TRBJ1-1|13|.|.|TRBV7-8
CASSPLLEGEAFF
TGTGCCAGCAGCCCCCTCTTAGAAGGTGAAGCTTTCTTT
>TRBJ1-1|14|few|.|TRBV9
CASSAYPLNTEAFF
TGTGCCAGCAGCGCCTACCCTTTGAACACTGAAGCTTTCTTT
>TRBJ2-1|13|few|.|TRBV15
CATSRRMDNEQFF
TGTGCCACCAGCAGGAGGATGGACAATGAGCAGTTCTTC
>TRBJ1-2|16|.|TRBD1|TRBV10-3
CAISEDGTGYSYGYTF
TGTGCCATCAGTGAAGATGGGACAGGGTATAGCTATGGCTACACCTTC
>TRBJ2-2|15|few|.|TRBV9
CASSPAGRGTGELFF
TGTGCCAGCAGCCCCGCGGGCAGGGGCACCGGGGAGCTGTTTTTT
>TRBJ2-3|13|.|.|TRBV7-2
CASSPLRIDTRYF
TGTGCCAGCAGCCCCCTTCGCATAGATACGCGGTATTTT
>TRBJ2-1|16|.|.|TRBV4-1
CASSQVSILAYNEQFF
TGCGCCAGCAGCCAGGTTAGCATCCTCGCCTACAATGAGCAGTTCTTC
>TRBJ2-3|15|.|.|TRBV7-9
CASSSGPSSTDTQYF
TGTGCCAGCAGCTCGGGACCCAGCAGCACAGATACGCAGTATTTT
>TRBJ2-1|15|.|TRBD1|TRBV6-6
CASSYSGTGGHEQFF
TGTGCCAGCAGTTACTCAGGGACAGGGGGCCATGAGCAGTTCTTC
>TRBJ1-1|12|.|.|TRBV6-6
CASSQHEFRAFF
TGTGCCAGCAGCCAACACGAGTTCAGGGCTTTCTTT
>TRBJ1-4|19|few|.|TRBV4-2
CASSEVKQGPESTNEKLFF
TGTGCCAGCAGCGAAGTCAAGCAGGGGCCGGAGTCAACTAATGAAAAACTGTTTTTT
>TRBJ2-3|16|few|TRBD2|TRBV20-1
CSASRASGDYTDTQYF
TGCAGTGCTAGTCGGGCTAGCGGGGACTACACAGATACGCAGTATTTT
>TRBJ2-7|13|once|.|TRBV28
CASRFNWAYEQYF
TGTGCCAGCAGGTTTAATTGGGCCTACGAGCAGTACTTC
>TRBJ2-7|16|.|TRBD2|TRBV20-1
CSAPPRLAGGSYEQYF
TGCAGTGCTCCACCTAGGCTAGCGGGGGGTTCCTACGAGCAGTACTTC
>TRBJ1-1|15|many|TRBD1|TRBV5-6
CASSLGQGLNTEAFF
TGTGCCAGCAGCCTCGGACAGGGGCTGAACACTGAAGCTTTCTTT
>TRBJ1-2|14|.|.|TRBV18
CASSSTGLRYGYTF
TGTGCCAGCTCATCGACCGGTCTTCGGTATGGCTACACCTTC
>TRBJ2-7|17|.|.|TRBV29-1
CSVQREGAMSSYNEQYF
TGCAGCGTTCAACGCGAGGGCGCGATGAGCTCCTACAATGAGCAGTACTTC
>TRBJ1-6|15|few|TRBD1|TRBV28
CASSGRQGPSSPLHF
TGTGCCAGCAGTGGGAGACAGGGGCCTTCTTCACCCCTCCACTTT
>TRBJ2-3|13|many|.|TRBV9
CASSVQGSDTQYF
TGTGCCAGCAGCGTTCAGGGCTCAGATACGCAGTATTTT
>TRBJ2-6|16|.|.|TRBV28
CASSLLVFSGANVLTF
TGTGCCAGCAGTTTATTGGTTTTCTCTGGGGCCAACGTCCTGACTTTC
>TRBJ2-7|15|many|.|TRBV27
CASSLQGDPLHEQYF
TGTGCCAGCAGTTTACAAGGGGATCCTCTCCACGAGCAGTACTTC
>TRBJ1-4|14|.|TRBD1|TRBV29-1
CSVGTGGANEKLFF
TGCAGCGTTGGTACAGGGGGGGCTAATGAAAAACTGTTTTTT
>TRBJ2-1|13|.|.|TRBV20-1
CSAVPGSNNEQFF
TGCAGTGCCGTCCCGGGGAGCAACAATGAGCAGTTCTTC
>TRBJ1-1|16|.|.|TRBV4-3
CASRPGGAGDNTEAFF
TGCGCCAGCAGGCCCGGGGGAGCGGGAGATAACACTGAAGCTTTCTTT
>TRBJ2-5|14|many|TRBD2|TRBV12-3/TRBV12-4
CASSFSGGLGTQYF
TGTGCCAGCAGTTTTAGCGGGGGGCTGGGGACCCAGTACTTC
>TRBJ2-6|15|many|.|TRBV6-2/TRBV6-3
CASSYRRSGANVLTF
TGTGCCAGCAGTTACAGGCGCTCTGGGGCCAACGTCCTGACTTTC
>TRBJ2-3|16|many|TRBD2|TRBV7-2
CASSLPLGGTTDTQYF
TGTGCCAGCAGCTTACCTTTGGGGGGGACCACAGATACGCAGTATTTT
>TRBJ2-5|15|.|.|TRBV7-9
CASSLLIAIQETQYF
TGTGCCAGCAGCTTATTGATAGCGATTCAAGAGACCCAGTACTTC
>TRBJ2-1|14|.|.|TRBV7-2
CASSSGGRQETQFF
TGTGCCAGCAGCTCCGGGGGACGTCAAGAGACCCAGTTCTTC
>TRBJ2-1|13|.|TRBD2|TRBV9
CASSVVGGIEQFF
TGTGCCAGCAGCGTAGTGGGGGGGATTGAGCAGTTCTTC
>TRBJ2-5|15|.|.|TRBV9
CASSAYKLGQETQYF
TGTGCCAGCAGTGCATATAAACTAGGCCAAGAGACCCAGTACTTC
>TRBJ2-7|15|.|.|TRBV6-5
CASKTMASYSYEQYF
TGTGCCAGCAAGACCATGGCTAGCTACTCCTACGAGCAGTACTTC
>TRBJ1-5|14|.|.|TRBV20-1
CSAREGRSNQPQHF
TGCAGTGCTAGAGAAGGGAGGAGCAATCAGCCCCAGCATTTT